These 19 T cell receptor beta chains originate from one sample sequenced in a study of OX40 agonist ivuxolimab in advanced cancers. The protocol was immunoSEQ multiplex PCR, while the TCRdb copy is restricted to in-frame clones and leaves out a portion. Of about 72,000 clones detected, 87% appear once; the ten largest clones hold 1.3%. This material consisted of CD4+ or CD8+ T cells sorted from blood, taken in a trial of the OX40 agonist ivuxolimab. Receptors were obtained from an adult with an advanced solid tumor such as melanoma, head and neck, liver or kidney cancer.

This chain uses TRBV6-6 with TRBJ2-5, with TRBD1 matching 11 bases. CDR3 length: 16 residues. V shed 6 bases, J shed 5 bases, and the junction held 11 bases outside the gene matches. Germline CDR1 and CDR2: MNHNY and SVGAGI (reference sequence). CDR3 sequence: CASSRRVGDRGETQYF. The CDR3 region has the DNA TGTGCCAGCAGCCGTAGGGTTGGGGACAGGGGGGAGACCCAGTACTTC.

The V call is TRBV10-2, the J call TRBJ2-3, with 8 bases identical to TRBD2. The germline gives CDR1 WSHSY, CDR2 SAAADI. The CDR3 covers 18 residues. The J segment lost 4 bases and the V segment lost 2 bases, leaving 14 bases of the junction unmatched. DNA of the CDR3: TGCGCCAGCAGTGAGATGTCACCGGGAGGGCCGTCAGCAGATACGCAGTATTTT. Its translation: CASSEMSPGGPSADTQYF.

This sequence joins TRBV19 and TRBJ2-6; 9 positions agree with TRBD1. The germline V gene has CDR1 LNHDA and CDR2 SQIVND (reference sequence). This CDR3 has 17 amino acids. V was pared by 5 bases and J by 2 bases, with 7 bases of the junction left unmatched. The CDR3 DNA reads as TGTGCCAGTAGTGTAACAGGGGGCTTACCTGGGGCCAACGTCCTGACTTTC. This encodes CASSVTGGLPGANVLTF.

The V and J genes are TRBV6-1 and TRBJ1-5; D possibly corresponds to TRBD1 (5 bases). The CDR3 runs to 15 residues. Trimming took 0 bases from V and 4 from J, leaving 10 bases between them. CDR1 and CDR2 (germline): MNHNS, SASEGT. DNA of the CDR3: TGTGCCAGCAGTGAAGCGAGGGGACCAAATCAGCCCCAGCATTTT. Translated, it gives CASSEARGPNQPQHF.

This chain uses TRBV7-9 with TRBJ1-1; TRBD1 might be the D (6 bases). From germline, CDR1 is SEHNR and CDR2 FQNEAQ (reference sequence). CDR3 length: 13 amino acids. The V gene lost 6 bases and the J gene lost 6 bases, with 14 bases spanning the gap. The CDR3 loop reads CASRGTGIPEAFF. The CDR3 nucleotides are TGTGCCAGCAGGGGTACAGGGATCCCTGAAGCTTTCTTT.

This chain uses TRBV25-1 with TRBJ2-1, with a weak D call TRBD1 (6 bases). V dropped 4 bases and J dropped 0 bases, with 19 bases sitting between them. This CDR3 is built from 18 residues. CDR1 and CDR2 (germline): MGHDK, SYGVNS. CDR3 coding DNA: TGTGCCAGCAGTGTTTTGGACAGTACTACTACCTCCTACAATGAGCAGTTCTTC. This codes for CASSVLDSTTTSYNEQFF.

The V gene is TRBV7-2, the J gene TRBJ1-2, with D unclear. Germline assignment: CDR1 SGHTA and CDR2 FQGNSA. CDR3 size: 12 residues. V was shortened by 5 bases and J by 7 bases, with 11 bases between the two germline ends. The CDR3 protein is CASSPNSVGYTF. CDR3 bases: TGTGCCAGCAGCCCCAACAGCGTTGGCTACACCTTC. The variable domain in full, with the rest retrieved from reference TRBV7-2 and TRBJ1-2, is GAGVSQSPSNKVTEKGKDVELRCDPISGHTALYWYRQSLGQGLEFLIYFQGNSAPDKSGLPSDRFSAERTGGSVSTLTIQRTQQEDSAVYLCASSPNSVGYTFGSGTRLTVV.

This rearrangement joins TRBV6-5 to TRBJ1-6; D gene uncertain. This CDR3 has 14 amino acids. The V gene's germline CDR1 is MNHEY and CDR2 SVGAGI. Trimming left V 2 bases short and J 8 bases short, with 10 bases between. As DNA, the CDR3 is TGTGCCAGCAGTTACGGGAGGGTCGATTCACCCCTCCACTTT. It codes for CASSYGRVDSPLHF.

This sequence joins TRBV30 and TRBJ2-7; D uncertain. The germline V and J ends were trimmed by 5 bases and 3 bases, with 20 bases remaining between them. Germline values: CDR1 GTSNPN, CDR2 SVGIG (reference sequence). CDR3 length: 15 amino acids. The CDR3 loop reads CAWLTIEPSLYEQYF. Here the CDR3 DNA reads TGTGCCTGGCTTACGATAGAACCGTCACTCTACGAGCAGTACTTC.

V and J are TRBV29-1 and TRBJ1-5, with 9 nucleotides matching TRBD1. Germline loops: CDR1 SQVTM, CDR2 ANQGSEA. Unmatched junction bases numbered 5, after V lost 7 bases and J lost 4 bases. This CDR3 has 13 amino acids. The CDR3 region is CSAGQGWNQPQHF. The CDR3 bases are TGCAGCGCCGGACAGGGGTGGAATCAGCCCCAGCATTTT.

J is TRBJ1-1 and V is TRBV5-4; D perhaps matches TRBD1 (5 bases). This CDR3 spans 15 amino acids. The germline V gene encodes CDR1 SGHNT and CDR2 YYREEE (reference sequence). Trimming stripped 4 bases from V and 1 base from J, with 14 bases between. In DNA form, the CDR3 reads TGTGCCAGCAGCCCCCCGCGGGGGGGGAACACTGAAGCTTTCTTT. It specifies CASSPPRGGNTEAFF.

This chain uses TRBV19 with TRBJ1-5; TRBD1 agrees at 8 bases. This CDR3 is built from 15 residues. Germline V lookup: CDR1 LNHDA, CDR2 SQIVND (reference sequence). The junction had 9 bases not matched to a gene; V was cut back by 2 bases and J by 9 bases. CDR3 sequence (DNA): TGTGCCAGTAGTATACCGCAGGGGGCTATAGGGCCCCAGCATTTT. Its translation: CASSIPQGAIGPQHF.

This chain joins TRBV6-1 and TRBJ1-5, with D unclear. Germline loops: CDR1 MNHNS, CDR2 SASEGT. Trimming took off 9 bases at V and 7 bases at J, with 7 bases between the two ends. CDR3 size: 10 residues. The CDR3 reads CASNTQPQHF. CDR3 bases: TGTGCCAGTAACACCCAGCCCCAGCATTTT.

This clone appeared a single time. This sequence joins TRBV11-2 and TRBJ2-6; D is possibly TRBD1 (6 bases). Germline V gene lookup returns CDR1 SGHAT and CDR2 FQNNGV. V dropped 6 bases and J dropped 1 base, with 19 bases sitting between them. The CDR3 totals 18 residues. CDR3 DNA: TGTGCCAGCAGGAAATGGGGGCGGCGGAATTCTGGGGCCAACGTCCTGACTTTC. It is translated as CASRKWGRRNSGANVLTF.

The CDR3, as DNA: TGTGCCAGCAGCTTATCCCTGTTCCCGGGACAGGGGACCTACGAGCAGTACTTC. As protein: CASSLSLFPGQGTYEQYF. This chain uses TRBV11-1 with TRBJ2-7; TRBD1 matches 10 bases. CDR1 and CDR2 from the germline V gene are SGHAT and FQDESV (reference sequence). The CDR3 is made up of 18 amino acids. V lost 2 bases, J lost 2 bases, and 12 bases stayed unmatched.

The V gene is TRBV7-3, the J gene TRBJ2-3; 8 nucleotides line up with TRBD1. Germline CDR1 reads SGHTA; CDR2 reads FQGTGA. Trimming cost V 5 bases and J 4 bases; bases outside gene matches: 5. The CDR3 runs to 14 residues. CDR3 region: CASSDSDRADTQYF. As DNA, the CDR3 is TGTGCCAGCAGCGACTCGGACAGGGCAGATACGCAGTATTTT.

This clone was observed a few times. The chain couples TRBV5-1 to TRBJ1-1, with 10 nucleotides matching TRBD1. The CDR3 length is 15 residues. From germline, CDR1 is SGHRS and CDR2 YFSETQ. With 4 bases clipped from V and 10 bases from J, the junction kept 13 bases outside the gene matches. The CDR3 here is CASSPEGQGSRGAFF. Here the CDR3 DNA reads TGCGCCAGCAGCCCAGAGGGACAGGGGTCACGGGGAGCTTTCTTT.

The chain recombines TRBV5-5 with TRBJ2-1, with a tentative D call TRBD2 (5 bases). The CDR3 is made up of 11 amino acids. Trimming left V 10 bases short and J 8 bases short, with 13 bases between. Germline V CDR1 and CDR2: SGHKS, YYEKEE (reference sequence). CDR3 nucleotide sequence: TGTGCCGGGCGGGTAGGGCATGAGCAGTTCTTC. Amino acids: CAGRVGHEQFF.

The chain employs TRBV7-9 and TRBJ1-1; no clear D. Germline V gene sequence: CDR1 SEHNR, CDR2 FQNEAQ (reference sequence). The V end was cut by 5 bases, the J end by 0 bases, with 16 bases between. The CDR3 runs 16 residues. CDR3 sequence: CASSIEPGILNTEAFF. The CDR3 DNA sequence: TGTGCCAGCAGCATAGAACCGGGAATCCTGAACACTGAAGCTTTCTTT. Based on the CDR3 plus reference TRBV7-9 and TRBJ1-1, the full variable domain is DTGVSQNPRHKITKRGQNVTFRCDPISEHNRLYWYRQTLGQGPEFLTYFQNEAQLEKSRLLSDRFSAERPKGSFSTLEIQRTEQGDSAMYLCASSIEPGILNTEAFFGQGTRLTVV.